Described below is a single TCR beta chain sequence and its context. CDR1 and CDR2 (germline): MNHEY, SVGAGI. Trimming removed 0 bases at V and 7 bases at J, with 10 bases between. The length of the CDR3 is 15 residues. The source of the sample is a study of blood T cell repertoires in COVID-19. For the study at large: T cells, B-cell-depleted T cells, or PBMCs supplied cDNA or gDNA.

Using immunoSEQ multiplex PCR, the repertoire was profiled, and TCRdb retains in-frame clones only, with some absent. The profile covers 140,000 or so clones, with 80% to 90% appearing a single time and roughly a tenth taken by the ten largest. The sequenced sample was peripheral blood. The rearrangement links TRBV6-5 to TRBJ1-6; no reliable D call. The source of this sequence is a man aged 60-69 years with active or convalescent COVID-19. The CDR3 is CASSYSTTQNSPLHF. CDR3 nucleotides: TGTGCCAGCAGTTACTCGACGACTCAAAATTCACCCCTCCACTTT.